The clone carrying this T cell receptor (beta chain) was picked up a small number of times. Its antigen remains unknown. PCR employed 60 Vbeta and 13 Jbeta primers. Generated by immunoSEQ multiplex PCR, the TCRdb table keeps only in-frame clones and is missing some. This table holds more than 110,000 clones, roughly 9.7% found once. The CDR3 consists of 16 residues. The V and J ends lost 0 bases and 5 bases, in that order; junction bases with no gene match: 4. CDR1 MNHNS and CDR2 SASEGT come from the germline V gene. The source of the sample is a study of cytomegalovirus exposure and HLA in healthy donors. General study results and limits: V- and J-gene trimming in TCR beta was tied to a missense DCLRE1C variant by an analysis performed later.

This clonotype originated in a man aged 45 to 65 in good health and CMV-seronegative. The V gene is TRBV6-1, the J gene TRBJ1-4, with TRBD1 matching over 9 bases. Sample: PBMCs. CDR3 DNA sequence: TGTGCCAGCAGTGAAGCGCGGGGACAGGGAAATGAAAAACTGTTTTTT. Translation: CASSEARGQGNEKLFF.